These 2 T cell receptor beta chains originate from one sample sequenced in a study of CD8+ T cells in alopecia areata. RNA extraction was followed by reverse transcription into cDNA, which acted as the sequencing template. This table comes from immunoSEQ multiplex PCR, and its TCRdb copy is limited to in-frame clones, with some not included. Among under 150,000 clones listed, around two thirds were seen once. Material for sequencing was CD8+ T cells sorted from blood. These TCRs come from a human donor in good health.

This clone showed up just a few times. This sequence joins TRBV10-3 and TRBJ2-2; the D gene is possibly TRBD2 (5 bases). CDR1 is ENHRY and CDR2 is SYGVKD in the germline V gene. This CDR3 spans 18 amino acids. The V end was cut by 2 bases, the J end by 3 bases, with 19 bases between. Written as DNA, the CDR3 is TGTGCCATCAGTGAGACCGTGGGAGCTGCAACGCACACCGGGGAGCTGTTTTTT. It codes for CAISETVGAATHTGELFF.

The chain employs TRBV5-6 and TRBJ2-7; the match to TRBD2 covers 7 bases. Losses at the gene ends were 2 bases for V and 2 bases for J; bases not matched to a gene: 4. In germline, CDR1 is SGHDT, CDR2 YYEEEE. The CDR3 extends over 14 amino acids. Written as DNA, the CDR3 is TGTGCCAGCAGCTTACGACTAGCTGCCTACGAGCAGTACTTC. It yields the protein CASSLRLAAYEQYF.